This T cell receptor beta chain was obtained from a study of blood T cell repertoires in COVID-19. Background on the study: There were acute and convalescent COVID-19 samples, and they came from the United States, Italy and Spain. PBMCs, B-cell-depleted T cells, or T cells provided the cDNA or gDNA that made up the material.

In the original workflow: Reference gene primer amplification in the assay estimated nucleated cell counts. TCRdb keeps only in-frame clones here, not all; method: immunoSEQ multiplex PCR. The V and J calls and the clone size are those of that table, but D and trimming were determined from the DNA. There are some 110,000 clones in the sample; 82% occur only once, and about 4.5% lies in the top ten. This receptor was identified in a woman aged 65 to 85 with acute or convalescent COVID-19. What was sequenced was peripheral blood.

In DNA, the CDR3 is TGCGCCAGCAGCTCGGGACAGCAAGCCTACGAGCAGTACTTC. Translating gives CASSSGQQAYEQYF. This chain links TRBV5-1 with TRBJ2-7; 7 nucleotides align to TRBD1. CDR3 length: 14 amino acids. V dropped 3 bases and J dropped 2; count of bases not matched to a gene: 5. Germline V gene data show CDR1 as SGHRS and CDR2 as YFSETQ.